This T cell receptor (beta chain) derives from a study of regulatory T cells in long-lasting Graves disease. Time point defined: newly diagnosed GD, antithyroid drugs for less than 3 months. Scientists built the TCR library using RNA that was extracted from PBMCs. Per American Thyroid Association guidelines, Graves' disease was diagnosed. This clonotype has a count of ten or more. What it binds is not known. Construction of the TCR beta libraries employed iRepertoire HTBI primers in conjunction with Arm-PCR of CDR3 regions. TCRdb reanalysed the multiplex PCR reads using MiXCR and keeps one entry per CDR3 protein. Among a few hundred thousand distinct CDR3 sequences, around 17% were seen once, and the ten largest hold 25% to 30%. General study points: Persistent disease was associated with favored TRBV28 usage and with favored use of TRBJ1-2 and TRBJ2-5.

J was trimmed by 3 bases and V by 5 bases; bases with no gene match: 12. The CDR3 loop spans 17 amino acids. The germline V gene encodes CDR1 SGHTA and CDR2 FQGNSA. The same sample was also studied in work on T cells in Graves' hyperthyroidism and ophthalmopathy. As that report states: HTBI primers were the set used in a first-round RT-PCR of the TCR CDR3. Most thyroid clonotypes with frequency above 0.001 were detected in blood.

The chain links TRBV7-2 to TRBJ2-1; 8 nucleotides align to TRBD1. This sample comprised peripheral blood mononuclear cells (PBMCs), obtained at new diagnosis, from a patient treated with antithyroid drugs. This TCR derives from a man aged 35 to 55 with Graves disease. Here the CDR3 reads CASSPGRTGTYYNEQFF. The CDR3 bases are TGTGCCAGCAGCCCGGGCCGGACAGGGACTTACTACAATGAGCAGTTCTTC.